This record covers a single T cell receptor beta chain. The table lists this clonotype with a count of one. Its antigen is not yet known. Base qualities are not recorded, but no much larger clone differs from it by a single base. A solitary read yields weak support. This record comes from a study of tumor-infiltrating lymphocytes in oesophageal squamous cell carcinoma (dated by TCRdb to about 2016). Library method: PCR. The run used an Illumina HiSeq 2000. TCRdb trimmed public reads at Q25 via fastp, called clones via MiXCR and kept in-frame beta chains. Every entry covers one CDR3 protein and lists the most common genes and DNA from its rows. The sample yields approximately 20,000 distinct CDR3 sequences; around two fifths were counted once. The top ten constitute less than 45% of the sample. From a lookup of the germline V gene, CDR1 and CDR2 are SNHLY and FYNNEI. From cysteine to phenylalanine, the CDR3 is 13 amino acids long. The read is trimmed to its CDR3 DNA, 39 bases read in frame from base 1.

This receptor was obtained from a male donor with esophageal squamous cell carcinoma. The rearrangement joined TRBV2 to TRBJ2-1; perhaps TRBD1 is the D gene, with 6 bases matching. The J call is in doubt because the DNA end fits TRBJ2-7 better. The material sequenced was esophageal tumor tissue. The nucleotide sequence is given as TGTGCCAGCAGTGTGCTCAAAGGGGGCGAGCAGTACTTC. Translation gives CASSVLKGGEQYF.